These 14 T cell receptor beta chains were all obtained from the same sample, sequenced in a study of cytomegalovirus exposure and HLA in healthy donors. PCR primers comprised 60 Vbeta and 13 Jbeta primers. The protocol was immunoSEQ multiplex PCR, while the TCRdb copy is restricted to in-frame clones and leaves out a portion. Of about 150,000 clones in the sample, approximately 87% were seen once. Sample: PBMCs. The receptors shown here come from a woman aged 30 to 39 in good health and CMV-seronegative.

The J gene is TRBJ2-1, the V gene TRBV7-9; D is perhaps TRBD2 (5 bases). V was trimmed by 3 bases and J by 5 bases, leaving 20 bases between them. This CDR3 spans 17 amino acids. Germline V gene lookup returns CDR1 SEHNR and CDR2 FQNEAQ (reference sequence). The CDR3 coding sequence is TGTGCCAGCAGCTTTGGCGGGCGACTCCCTTCGGACAATGAGCAGTTCTTC. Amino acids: CASSFGGRLPSDNEQFF.

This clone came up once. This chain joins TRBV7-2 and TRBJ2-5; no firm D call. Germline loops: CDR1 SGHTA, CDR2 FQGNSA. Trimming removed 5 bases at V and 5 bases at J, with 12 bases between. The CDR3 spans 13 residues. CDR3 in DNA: TGTGCCAGCAGCCCCCGGTCGGGTGAGACCCAGTACTTC. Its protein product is CASSPRSGETQYF.

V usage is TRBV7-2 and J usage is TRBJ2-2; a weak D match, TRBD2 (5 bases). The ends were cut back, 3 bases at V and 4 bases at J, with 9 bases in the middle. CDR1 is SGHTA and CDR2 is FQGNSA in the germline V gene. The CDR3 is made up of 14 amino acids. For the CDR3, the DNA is TGTGCCAGCAGCTTCCGGGATTTCACCGGGGAGCTGTTTTTT. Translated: CASSFRDFTGELFF.

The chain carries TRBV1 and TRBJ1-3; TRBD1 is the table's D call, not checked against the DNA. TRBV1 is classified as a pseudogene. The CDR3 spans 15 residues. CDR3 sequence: CTSSQGDRARNTIYF. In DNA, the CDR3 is TGCACCAGCAGCCAAGGGGACAGGGCCCGAAACACCATATATTTT.

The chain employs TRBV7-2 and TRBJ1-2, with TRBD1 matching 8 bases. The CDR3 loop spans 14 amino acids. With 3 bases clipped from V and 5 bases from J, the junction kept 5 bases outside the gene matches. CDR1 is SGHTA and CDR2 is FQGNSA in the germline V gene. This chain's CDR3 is CASSFTDRVYGYTF. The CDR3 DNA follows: TGTGCCAGCAGCTTCACGGACAGGGTTTATGGCTACACCTTC.

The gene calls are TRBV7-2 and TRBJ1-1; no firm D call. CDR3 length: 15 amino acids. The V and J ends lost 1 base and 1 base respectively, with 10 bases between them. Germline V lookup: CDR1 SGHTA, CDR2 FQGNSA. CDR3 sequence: CASSLGSTANTEAFF. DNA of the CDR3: TGTGCCAGCAGCTTAGGAAGTACAGCGAACACTGAAGCTTTCTTT.

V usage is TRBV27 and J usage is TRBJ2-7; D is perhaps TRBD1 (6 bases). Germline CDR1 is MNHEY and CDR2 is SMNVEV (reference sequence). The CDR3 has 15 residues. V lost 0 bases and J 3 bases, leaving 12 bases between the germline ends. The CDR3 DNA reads TGTGCCAGCAGTTTATCGACAGGACAGTTCTACGAGCAGTACTTC. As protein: CASSLSTGQFYEQYF.

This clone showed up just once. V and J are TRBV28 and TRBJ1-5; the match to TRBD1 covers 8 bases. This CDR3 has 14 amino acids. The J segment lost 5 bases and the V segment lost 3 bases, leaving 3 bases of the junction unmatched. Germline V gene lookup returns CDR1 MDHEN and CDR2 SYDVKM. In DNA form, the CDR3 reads TGTGCCAGCAGTTTTTCGACAGGGGATCAGCCCCAGCATTTT. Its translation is CASSFSTGDQPQHF.

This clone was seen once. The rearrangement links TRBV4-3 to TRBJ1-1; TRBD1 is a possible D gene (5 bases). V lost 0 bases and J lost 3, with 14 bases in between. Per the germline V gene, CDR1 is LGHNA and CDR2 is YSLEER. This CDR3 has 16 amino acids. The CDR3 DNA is TGCGCCAGCAGCCAAGATCCGACGCCAGGGTACACTGAAGCTTTCTTT. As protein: CASSQDPTPGYTEAFF.

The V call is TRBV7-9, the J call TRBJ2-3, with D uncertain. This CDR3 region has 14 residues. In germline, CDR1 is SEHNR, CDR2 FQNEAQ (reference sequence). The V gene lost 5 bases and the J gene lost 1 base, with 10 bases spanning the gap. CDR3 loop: CASSLGPRTDTQYF. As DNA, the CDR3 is TGTGCCAGCAGCCTTGGGCCCCGCACAGATACGCAGTATTTT.

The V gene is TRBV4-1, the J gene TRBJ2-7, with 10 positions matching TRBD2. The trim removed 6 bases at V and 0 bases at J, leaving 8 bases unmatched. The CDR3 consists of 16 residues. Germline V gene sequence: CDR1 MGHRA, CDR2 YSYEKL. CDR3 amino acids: CASRAISGGSSYEQYF. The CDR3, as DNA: TGCGCCAGCAGAGCTATTAGCGGGGGGAGCTCCTACGAGCAGTACTTC.

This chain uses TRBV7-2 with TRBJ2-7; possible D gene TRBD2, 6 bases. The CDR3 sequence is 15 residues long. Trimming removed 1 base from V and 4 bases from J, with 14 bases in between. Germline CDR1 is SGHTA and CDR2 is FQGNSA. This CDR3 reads CASSLDAGRGYEQYF. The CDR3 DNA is TGTGCCAGCAGCTTAGATGCGGGAAGAGGGTACGAGCAGTACTTC. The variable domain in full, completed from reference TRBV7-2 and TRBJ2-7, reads GAGVSQSPSNKVTEKGKDVELRCDPISGHTALYWYRQSLGQGLEFLIYFQGNSAPDKSGLPSDRFSAERTGGSVSTLTIQRTQQEDSAVYLCASSLDAGRGYEQYFGPGTRLTVT.

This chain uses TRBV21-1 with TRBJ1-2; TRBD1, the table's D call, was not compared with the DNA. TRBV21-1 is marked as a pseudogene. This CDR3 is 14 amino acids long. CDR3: CAPTGGCKRDGYTF. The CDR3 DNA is TGTGCCCCCACAGGGGGATGCAAACGGGATGGCTACACCTTC.

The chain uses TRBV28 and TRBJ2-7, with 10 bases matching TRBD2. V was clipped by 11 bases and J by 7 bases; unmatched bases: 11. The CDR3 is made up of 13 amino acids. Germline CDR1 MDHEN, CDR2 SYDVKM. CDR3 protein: CAGRAGGGEEQYF. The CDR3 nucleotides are TGTGCCGGCCGAGCGGGGGGGGGCGAGGAGCAGTACTTC.